The rows below give T cell receptor beta chains drawn from one sample of a study of low-dose radiotherapy and immunotherapy resistance in tumors. TCRdb analysed the reads with MiXCR anew, one entry per CDR3 protein. The sample lists tens of thousands of distinct CDR3 sequences; 45% to 55% were seen once. The sequencing here drew on PBMCs, taken after low-dose radiotherapy plus immunotherapy. These receptors originate from a male donor with gallbladder cancer. Each CDR3 is given with its conserved first and last residue. A D gene is named only where the DNA matches it firmly. Size values are once, few and many counts, or a class for expanded clones, and some rows have none.

v_gene	d_gene	j_gene	abundance	CDR3aa	CDR3nt
TRBV2	.	TRBJ1-5	.	CASSKGGGNQPQHF	TGTGCCAGCAGTAAGGGCGGTGGCAATCAGCCCCAGCATTTT
TRBV11-2	.	TRBJ2-2	.	CASSLGGLNTGELFFF	.
TRBV28	.	TRBJ2-1	.	CASITVPYNEQFF	TGTGCCAGCATAACAGTCCCCTACAATGAGCAGTTCTTC
TRBV11-3	.	TRBJ2-1	few	CASSLSAHNEQFF	TGTGCCAGCAGCTTGAGCGCACACAATGAGCAGTTCTTC
TRBV7-2	TRBD2	TRBJ2-4	.	CASSKRLASLRGNIQYF	TGTGCCAGCAGCAAGAGACTAGCGTCCCTCCGAGGAAACATTCAGTACTTC
TRBV7-2	TRBD2	TRBJ2-7	many	CASTHPAGGYEQYF	TGTGCCAGCACACACCCGGCGGGAGGGTACGAGCAGTACTTC
TRBV2	.	TRBJ1-1	.	CASSEAGGTEAFF	TGTGCCAGCAGTGAAGCAGGGGGCACTGAAGCTTTCTTT
TRBV5-1	TRBD1	TRBJ2-5	many	CASGTGEVLRTQYF	TGCGCCAGCGGGACAGGGGAAGTTCTCAGGACCCAGTACTTC
TRBV6-2/TRBV6-3	.	TRBJ1-1	few	CASLGPIGVAFF	TGTGCCAGCCTCGGCCCAATCGGCGTCGCTTTCTTT
TRBV2	TRBD1	TRBJ2-7	.	CASSIGTGEAPQYF	TGTGCCAGCAGTATCGGGACAGGGGAGGCCCCGCAGTACTTC
TRBV12-3/TRBV12-4	.	TRBJ1-2	many	CASSRSRRAYGYTF	TGTGCCAGCAGTAGAAGTCGGCGGGCCTATGGCTACACCTTC
TRBV9	TRBD2	TRBJ2-1	many	CASSVGAGGGDEQFF	TGTGCCAGCAGCGTAGGGGCCGGGGGGGGCGATGAGCAGTTCTTC
TRBV29-1	TRBD1	TRBJ1-5	.	CSVAGQPNQPQHF	TGCAGCGTTGCGGGACAGCCCAATCAGCCCCAGCATTTT
TRBV30	.	TRBJ1-5	.	CAWSVPRGYNQPQHF	TGTGCCTGGAGTGTACCCCGAGGATACAATCAGCCCCAGCATTTT
TRBV6-2/TRBV6-3	.	TRBJ2-1	medium-sized	CASSGTFGVVEQFF	TGTGCCAGCAGTGGAACATTCGGGGTAGTTGAGCAGTTCTTC
TRBV7-9	TRBD2	TRBJ2-3	few	CASSFLAGGDTQYF	TGTGCCAGCAGCTTCTTAGCGGGAGGCGATACGCAGTATTTT
TRBV7-9	TRBD1	TRBJ2-5	.	CASSFRTGGKKETQYF	TGTGCCAGCAGCTTCCGGACAGGGGGCAAAAAAGAGACCCAGTACTTC
TRBV9	TRBD2	TRBJ2-1	.	CASSVAPSGGNEQFF	TGTGCCAGCAGCGTCGCCCCTAGCGGGGGAAATGAGCAGTTCTTC
TRBV7-2	.	TRBJ2-1	.	CASSHGTSSYNEQFF	TGTGCCAGCAGCCACGGGACGTCTAGCTACAATGAGCAGTTCTTC
TRBV15	TRBD1	TRBJ1-1	.	CATRRTGSKGTEAFF	TGTGCCACCAGACGGACAGGGTCCAAGGGCACTGAAGCTTTCTTT
TRBV2	.	TRBJ2-5	.	CASTRGRSETQYF	TGTGCCAGCACCCGGGGGCGTTCAGAGACCCAGTACTTC
TRBV6-2/TRBV6-3	.	TRBJ2-7	.	CASSYRDGHEQYF	TGTGCCAGCAGTTACCGAGACGGCCACGAGCAGTACTTC
TRBV24-1	.	TRBJ1-5	.	CATSGAGADQPQHF	TGTGCCACCAGTGGAGCGGGGGCGGACCAGCCCCAGCATTTT
TRBV7-8	TRBD1	TRBJ1-4	.	CASSYMTGGAGKLFF	TGTGCCAGCAGCTATATGACAGGGGGCGCGGGAAAACTGTTTTTT
TRBV5-1	TRBD2	TRBJ2-1	.	CASSVVARGRADEQFF	TGCGCCAGCAGCGTGGTGGCGCGCGGGAGGGCGGATGAGCAGTTCTTC
TRBV27	.	TRBJ2-7	.	CATRPGDSRAGEQYF	TGTGCCACCAGGCCCGGGGACAGTCGCGCGGGGGAGCAGTACTTC
TRBV6-1	.	TRBJ2-4	.	CASSYSLPGDLQYF	TGTGCCAGCAGCTACAGCCTGCCCGGGGACCTTCAGTACTTC